This record covers a single T cell receptor beta chain. Germline V gene sequence: CDR1 MNHEY, CDR2 SVGAGI. The CDR3 is 15 amino acids. V shed 1 base and J shed 8 bases, with 14 bases lying between them. This record comes from a study of blood T cell repertoires in COVID-19. Overall study: Samples of COVID-19 (acute and convalescent) were obtained from the United States, Italy and Spain.

Original methodology: Amplification from reference gene primers served as the basis for estimated nucleated cell counts. Here immunoSEQ multiplex PCR was the method, and the copy in TCRdb shows in-frame clones only, minus some. That table gives V, J and clone size, and the DNA gave D and trimming. The sample contains roughly 250,000 clones, roughly 84% of which appear only once. Sequenced: peripheral blood. The clonotype was recovered from a man aged 35-49 years with acute or convalescent COVID-19. The chain links TRBV6-5 to TRBJ1-4; possibly TRBD1 for D (5 bases). CDR3 protein: CASSYWSGGEEKLFF. The CDR3 region has the DNA TGTGCCAGCAGTTACTGGTCGGGGGGGGAAGAAAAACTGTTTTTT.